Presented here are 26 T cell receptor beta chains from one specimen sequenced in a study of T cells in Graves' hyperthyroidism and ophthalmopathy. TCR beta CDR3 regions were amplified from RNA. HTBI primers were used for first-round RT-PCR of the TCR CDR3. One entry per CDR3 protein results from TCRdb running MiXCR on the multiplex PCR reads. The sample holds 550,000 to 700,000 distinct CDR3 sequences, approximately 44% seen once. The sample taken for sequencing was peripheral blood or thyroid tissue (not recorded which). These receptors originate from an adult woman with Graves' disease, either hyperthyroidism or ophthalmopathy (not recorded which).

This clonotype came up many times. The genes are TRBV5-1 and TRBJ1-1; no clear D gene. Between the trimmed V and J ends, which lost 0 bases and 11 bases, there was a span of 17 bases. Germline V gene sequence: CDR1 SGHRS, CDR2 YFSETQ. The CDR3 is made up of 14 amino acids. CDR3 DNA: TGCGCCAGCAGCTTGGAGAGTCGAGGCTTAGGGGCTTTCTTT. Its protein product is CASSLESRGLGAFF. The whole variable domain, remainder taken from reference TRBV5-1 and TRBJ1-1, is KAGVTQTPRYLIKTRGQQVTLSCSPISGHRSVSWYQQTPGQGLQFLFEYFSETQRNKGNFPGRFSGRQFSNSRSEMNVSTLELGDSALYLCASSLESRGLGAFFGQGTRLTVV.

J is TRBJ1-6 and V is TRBV10-3; no definite D call. The CDR3 totals 14 residues. Trimming pared 5 bases from V and 6 bases from J, leaving 11 bases between. CDR1 is ENHRY, CDR2 SYGVKD, per germline. The CDR3 region has the DNA TGTGCCATCAGTCACGACGCAGCTAATTCACCCCTCCACTTT. Amino acids: CAISHDAANSPLHF.

The CDR3 DNA follows: TGCAGTGCTAGAGGACAAACCTACGAGATCGTGTATGGCTACACCTTC. It encodes CSARGQTYEIVYGYTF. This chain links TRBV20-1 with TRBJ1-2; no reliable D call. Trimming stripped 1 base from V and 5 bases from J, with 20 bases between. This CDR3 region has 16 residues. Germline CDR1 DFQATT, CDR2 SNEGSKA (reference sequence).

In its sample, this clonotype was seen a few times. The chain employs TRBV7-2 and TRBJ1-5, with TRBD1 identical over 8 bases. V lost 3 bases, J lost 8 bases, and 9 bases stayed unmatched. The CDR3 has 15 amino acids. Germline-derived CDR1 and CDR2 are SGHTA and FQGNSA. CDR3 sequence reads: CASSLGQVEGEPQHF. In DNA, the CDR3 is TGTGCCAGCAGCTTGGGACAGGTCGAGGGGGAGCCCCAGCATTTT.

At least ten counts were recorded for this clonotype. V gene TRBV10-2 combines with J gene TRBJ2-7; 7 nucleotides align to TRBD2. Germline V gives CDR1 WSHSY, CDR2 SAAADI. The V and J ends lost 7 bases and 1 base, in that order; junction bases with no gene match: 10. The CDR3 loop spans 15 amino acids. The CDR3 loop is CASMTGGSDSYEQYF. CDR3 DNA sequence: TGCGCCAGCATGACGGGCGGGAGTGATTCCTACGAGCAGTACTTC.

This clonotype was counted between two and nine times. J is TRBJ2-5 and V is TRBV15; 12 bases fit TRBD2. The CDR3 length is 16 residues. Trimming at V came to 1 base and at J to 2 bases, leaving 2 bases not matched to a gene. Germline V gene data show CDR1 as LNHNV and CDR2 as YYDKDF (reference sequence). Written as DNA, the CDR3 is TGTGCCACCAGCAGAGTAGGGACTAGCGGGCAAGAGACCCAGTACTTC. Residues: CATSRVGTSGQETQYF.

This chain connects TRBV25-1 to TRBJ1-2; 8 positions agree with TRBD1. The CDR3 is 15 residues long. Trimming took 6 bases from V and 7 from J; bases not matched to a gene: 13. The germline V gene has CDR1 MGHDK and CDR2 SYGVNS. CDR3 coding DNA: TGTGCCAGCAGGACAGGGGAGGTAATGGCTGCTGGCTACACCTTC. Translating it yields CASRTGEVMAAGYTF.

The chain joins TRBV4-2 to TRBJ2-2, with D unclear. Germline CDR1 is LGHNA and CDR2 is YNFKEQ. Trimming took off 1 base at V and 6 bases at J, with 9 bases between the two ends. The CDR3 is 14 amino acids. CDR3 nucleotides: TGTGCCAGCAGCCAAGTTGCCCTCCCCGGGGAGCTGTTTTTT. Translated, it gives CASSQVALPGELFF.

Many counts were recorded for this clonotype. This rearrangement joins TRBV6-5 to TRBJ2-7, with 7 bases lining up with TRBD2. V lost 2 bases to trimming and J lost 2 bases; unmatched junction nucleotides: 0. Germline V lookup: CDR1 MNHEY, CDR2 SVGAGI. The CDR3 is 13 amino acids. CDR3 nucleotide sequence: TGTGCCAGCAGTTACGGGACTACCTACGAGCAGTACTTC. It yields the protein CASSYGTTYEQYF.

V usage is TRBV7-9 and J usage is TRBJ1-2; D gene ambiguous. CDR1 is SEHNR, CDR2 FQNEAQ, per germline (reference sequence). The CDR3 length is 13 residues. Trimming stripped 3 bases from V and 6 bases from J, with 11 bases between. The CDR3 region is CASSLFKDHGYTF. CDR3 sequence (DNA): TGTGCCAGCAGCTTGTTCAAGGACCATGGCTACACCTTC.

This chain connects TRBV2 to TRBJ1-5; 12 positions match TRBD1. CDR3 length: 16 residues. CDR1 SNHLY and CDR2 FYNNEI come from the germline V gene. With 5 bases clipped from V and 8 bases from J, the junction kept 10 bases outside the gene matches. DNA of the CDR3: TGTGCCAGCAGTTCAGCGGGACAGGGGGCGGGGGAGCCCCAGCATTTT. It encodes CASSSAGQGAGEPQHF.

This clonotype appeared many times. The chain joins TRBV18 to TRBJ2-7; TRBD2 aligns across 7 bases. The germline CDR1 and CDR2 sequences are KGHSH and LQKENI. V lost 3 bases, J lost 6 bases, and 2 bases stayed unmatched. The CDR3 is 12 amino acids. The CDR3 spells CASSPGGSEQYF. CDR3 DNA sequence: TGTGCCAGCTCACCCGGGGGGAGCGAGCAGTACTTC.

The rearrangement joins TRBV10-1 to TRBJ2-5, with TRBD2 matching 12 bases. Germline assignment: CDR1 WNHNN and CDR2 SYGVQD (reference sequence). CDR3 length equals 14 residues. Losses at the gene ends were 4 bases for V and 3 bases for J; bases not matched to a gene: 0. The CDR3 is CASSGTSGKETQYF. CDR3 DNA sequence: TGCGCCAGCAGTGGGACTAGCGGGAAAGAGACCCAGTACTTC.

This clonotype was counted at least ten times. The gene calls are TRBV25-1 and TRBJ2-7, with D possibly being TRBD1 or TRBD2 (5 bases each). Germline loops: CDR1 MGHDK, CDR2 SYGVNS. The CDR3 sequence is 15 residues long. Trimming stripped 4 bases from V and 0 bases from J, with 13 bases between. The CDR3, as DNA: TGTGCCAGCAGTGCTCCGGGACCGAGCTCCTACGAGCAGTACTTC. As protein: CASSAPGPSSYEQYF.

The gene calls are TRBV5-1 and TRBJ1-1; D is possibly TRBD1 (5 bases). V was trimmed by 1 base and J by 2 bases, leaving 12 bases between them. CDR3 size: 15 residues. The germline gives CDR1 SGHRS, CDR2 YFSETQ. The CDR3 reads CASSLNQGTNTEAFF. The CDR3 region has the DNA TGCGCCAGCAGCTTGAATCAGGGCACAAACACTGAAGCTTTCTTT.

Concerning this clonotype itself: This may stem from a read error, because a much larger clone lies one nucleotide away. The rearrangement joins TRBV7-9 to TRBJ2-7, with D unclear. This CDR3 comprises 8 residues. V shed 7 bases and J shed 6 bases, with 1 base lying between them. Germline CDR1 is SEHNR and CDR2 is FQNEAQ (reference sequence). CDR3 in amino acids: CASTEQYF. The CDR3 nucleotides are TGTGCCAGCACCGAGCAGTACTTC.

The chain employs TRBV14 and TRBJ1-4; D is unclear. Germline V gene lookup returns CDR1 SGHDN and CDR2 FVKESK. Trimming took off 0 bases at V and 5 bases at J, with 7 bases between the two ends. The CDR3 has 14 amino acids. CDR3 nucleotides: TGTGCCAGCAGCCAAGATTTGGCGAATGAAAAACTGTTTTTT. Translation: CASSQDLANEKLFF.

This clonotype was seen more than once but under ten times. The CDR3 bases are TGTGCCAGCAGCGGCCGGGACAGGGGGGGGCAGACCCAGTACTTC. It yields the protein CASSGRDRGGQTQYF. The chain carries TRBV9 and TRBJ2-5, with 11 positions matching TRBD1. The V gene's germline CDR1 is SGDLS and CDR2 YYNGEE. V lost 3 bases, J lost 6 bases, and 7 bases stayed unmatched. The CDR3 runs 15 residues.

The rearrangement joins TRBV29-1 to TRBJ2-7; tentative D call: TRBD2 (5 bases). The CDR3 is 13 amino acids. Germline loops: CDR1 SQVTM, CDR2 ANQGSEA. Trimming cost V 4 bases and J 4 bases, with 14 bases left between them. The chain's CDR3 is CSVARDTVYEQYF. The CDR3 region has the DNA TGCAGCGTTGCGAGGGATACCGTGTACGAGCAGTACTTC.

Worth noting for this clonotype: The germline gene is not matched at one end of the junction; a read error may be the cause. The J gene is TRBJ2-5, the V gene TRBV11-2, with 16 bases identical to TRBD2. This CDR3 contains 18 residues. Germline V gene lookup returns CDR1 SGHAT and CDR2 FQNNGV. CDR3 sequence (DNA): TGTGCCATCAGCGAACCGGGACTAGCGGGGGGGCGCGGTGAGACCCAGTACTTC. This sequence encodes CAISEPGLAGGRGETQYF.

The V call is TRBV6-5, the J call TRBJ1-5; perhaps TRBD1 as D (6 bases). This CDR3 is built from 15 residues. The germline CDR1 and CDR2 sequences are MNHEY and SVGAGI. V was pared by 10 bases and J by 2 bases, with 18 bases between. The CDR3 DNA is TGTGCCACCAGCCCTCAGGGGCCGGGCAATCAGCCCCAGCATTTT. Translated, it gives CATSPQGPGNQPQHF.

This clonotype was counted ten times or more. This chain connects TRBV7-9 to TRBJ1-6; 8 positions agree with TRBD1. The J segment lost 9 bases and the V segment lost 6 bases, leaving 4 bases of the junction unmatched. CDR1 and CDR2 (germline): SEHNR, FQNEAQ (reference sequence). The CDR3 sequence is 13 residues long. CDR3 DNA sequence: TGTGCCAGCAGGGCCGGGACAGGTTCACCCCTCCACTTT. It is translated as CASRAGTGSPLHF.

This clonotype was picked up many times. One junction end disagrees with the germline gene, perhaps due to a read error. The J gene is TRBJ1-1, the V gene TRBV20-1; D remains unclear. Germline loops: CDR1 DFQATT, CDR2 SNEGSKA (reference sequence). This CDR3 is 14 amino acids long. The CDR3 nucleotides read TGCAGTGCTAGAGACCTCCAAGTTGACACGGAAGCTTTCTTT. Its translation is CSARDLQVDTEAFF.

This chain links TRBV10-3 with TRBJ2-7; D is unclear. In germline, CDR1 is ENHRY, CDR2 SYGVKD. V was pared by 9 bases and J by 2 bases, with 11 bases between. This CDR3 contains 12 residues. CDR3 coding DNA: TGTGCCATGTTTGTTGTACCCTACGAGCAGTACTTC. Its protein product is CAMFVVPYEQYF.

The gene calls are TRBV24-1 and TRBJ2-2; 9 bases map to TRBD1. From germline, CDR1 is KGHDR and CDR2 SFDVKD. The CDR3 has 16 residues. Losses at the gene ends were 4 bases for V and 4 bases for J; bases not matched to a gene: 6. The CDR3 protein is CATSDAGTGITGELFF. The CDR3 bases are TGTGCCACCAGTGACGCCGGGACAGGGATCACCGGGGAGCTGTTTTTT.

This rearrangement joins TRBV29-1 to TRBJ1-1, with 7 bases identical to TRBD1. The germline gives CDR1 SQVTM, CDR2 ANQGSEA. V shed 7 bases and J 6 bases; nucleotides not matched to a gene: 8. This CDR3 is built from 12 residues. This CDR3 reads CSARQGSSEAFF. In nucleotides, the CDR3 is TGCAGCGCCCGACAGGGATCTTCTGAAGCTTTCTTT.